This paragraph reports one T cell receptor (beta chain). Authors' analysis steps: Reference gene primer amplification in the assay estimated nucleated cell counts. Assay: immunoSEQ multiplex PCR; the TCRdb copy retains only in-frame clones and omits some. For V, J and clone size, that table is used; D and trimming come from the DNA. This table has 84,000 or so clones, approximately 80% appearing once. Patients of the Seattle cohort, enrolled during active infection, were followed longitudinally. The data originate from a study of blood T cell repertoires in COVID-19. Looking at the study overall: COVID-19 samples, acute and convalescent, were from the United States, Italy and Spain.

CDR1 and CDR2 (germline): SGHRS, YFSETQ. This CDR3 is 12 amino acids long. The V and J ends lost 6 bases and 11 bases respectively, with 17 bases between them. This chain links TRBV5-1 with TRBJ1-1, with D tentatively TRBD1 (6 bases). The receptor's source is a man in his sixties or seventies with COVID-19, enrolled during active disease. Sequencing used peripheral blood. The CDR3 region is CASNRDTGPAFF. The DNA for the CDR3 is TGCGCCAGCAACCGGGACACGGGGCCGGCTTTCTTT.